These T cell receptor beta chains were read from a single sample in a study of blood T cell repertoires in COVID-19. Sequencing was performed with immunoSEQ multiplex PCR; in TCRdb, only in-frame clones are kept and a portion is missing. The table lists 100,000 or so clones, 80% to 95% of them singletons, with under 2% in the top ten. The sequencing sample was made of peripheral blood. The source is a woman aged 50 to 60 with COVID-19, enrolled during active disease. Both conserved end residues are part of each CDR3. The order of the fields is clone size, J gene, V gene, D gene, CDR3 protein, CDR3 DNA. The D gene is left open where the match is weak. Clone size is shown for a subset of rows, as once, few, many or a class of expanded clone.

clone size: .; J gene: TRBJ1-4; V gene: TRBV9; D gene: .; CDR3 protein: CASSVNGINNEKLFF; CDR3 DNA: TGTGCCAGCAGCGTCAACGGGATAAATAATGAAAAACTGTTTTTT
clone size: .; J gene: TRBJ1-1; V gene: TRBV18; D gene: .; CDR3 protein: CASSPGAGPNTEAFF; CDR3 DNA: TGTGCCAGCTCACCTGGGGCGGGACCGAACACTGAAGCTTTCTTT
clone size: once; J gene: TRBJ2-3; V gene: TRBV30; D gene: .; CDR3 protein: CAWSVLARAQDTQYF; CDR3 DNA: TGTGCCTGGAGTGTATTAGCGAGGGCCCAAGATACGCAGTATTTT
clone size: .; J gene: TRBJ1-1; V gene: TRBV19; D gene: .; CDR3 protein: CASSDTNTEAFF; CDR3 DNA: TGTGCCAGTAGCGACACAAACACTGAAGCTTTCTTT
clone size: .; J gene: TRBJ1-2; V gene: TRBV30; D gene: TRBD1; CDR3 protein: CAWSAGDRGRNGYTF; CDR3 DNA: TGTGCCTGGAGTGCAGGGGACAGGGGGCGAAATGGCTACACCTTC
clone size: .; J gene: TRBJ2-1; V gene: TRBV2; D gene: TRBD2; CDR3 protein: CASSPLAGGNRVNNEQFF; CDR3 DNA: TGTGCCAGCAGTCCCTTAGCGGGGGGGAACCGGGTGAACAATGAGCAGTTCTTC
clone size: .; J gene: TRBJ1-1; V gene: TRBV19; D gene: TRBD1; CDR3 protein: CASSPQTGVNTEAFF; CDR3 DNA: TGTGCCAGTAGTCCCCAGACAGGGGTGAACACTGAAGCTTTCTTT
clone size: .; J gene: TRBJ1-1; V gene: TRBV7-8; D gene: .; CDR3 protein: CASSSYRAGLRRPEAFF; CDR3 DNA: TGTGCCAGCAGCTCCTACAGGGCCGGGTTACGGCGGCCTGAAGCTTTCTTT
clone size: .; J gene: TRBJ2-1; V gene: TRBV7-2; D gene: .; CDR3 protein: CASSPHGSNEQFF; CDR3 DNA: TGTGCCAGCAGTCCTCACGGGAGCAATGAGCAGTTCTTC
clone size: .; J gene: TRBJ2-1; V gene: TRBV24-1; D gene: TRBD1; CDR3 protein: CATSELGQGGGGEQFF; CDR3 DNA: TGTGCCACCAGTGAGTTGGGACAGGGAGGTGGGGGTGAGCAGTTCTTC
clone size: .; J gene: TRBJ1-1; V gene: TRBV6-2/TRBV6-3; D gene: .; CDR3 protein: CASSYSPTDGSTEAFF; CDR3 DNA: TGTGCCAGCAGTTACTCGCCTACCGACGGGTCCACTGAAGCTTTCTTT
clone size: .; J gene: TRBJ1-1; V gene: TRBV28; D gene: TRBD1; CDR3 protein: CASSLTGVGTEAFF; CDR3 DNA: TGTGCCAGCAGTTTGACAGGGGTAGGTACTGAAGCTTTCTTT
clone size: .; J gene: TRBJ2-7; V gene: TRBV11-3; D gene: .; CDR3 protein: CASSQSEFEQYF; CDR3 DNA: TGTGCCAGCAGCCAGTCTGAATTCGAGCAGTACTTC